The clone carrying this T cell receptor (beta chain) was counted ten times or more. TCRdb recomputed calls from the RACE reads with MiXCR, one row per CDR3 protein. The table has 150,000 to 200,000 distinct CDR3 sequences, roughly 15% seen once. The time point was: patch test 1, 2 weeks after DPC sensitization. Treatment defined: therapeutic diphenylcyclopropenone sensitization with weekly scalp DPC. The entry originates in a study of human T cells and chemical hapten exposure. Study overall: Diphenylcyclopropenone doses were given weekly to the scalps of patients across the approximately 25-week study. Mostly female, the patients presented with alopecia areata, totalis or universalis.

This CDR3 is built from 15 residues. Germline V gene sequence: CDR1 SGHVS, CDR2 FQNEAQ. The V gene end was trimmed by 5 bases and the J gene end by 2 bases; junction bases not matched to a gene: 9. This TCR came from a woman in her 30s with alopecia areata. Some clones in this sample may be carry-over from other donors' samples. The sequences come from whole blood, collected in connection with sensitization to the hapten diphenylcyclopropenone (DPC). The V call is TRBV7-8, the J call TRBJ2-7, with 7 bases lining up with TRBD2. Here the CDR3 DNA reads TGTGCCAGCAGCCGTCGGGGGGAGACCACCTACGAGCAGTACTTC. Encoded protein: CASSRRGETTYEQYF.